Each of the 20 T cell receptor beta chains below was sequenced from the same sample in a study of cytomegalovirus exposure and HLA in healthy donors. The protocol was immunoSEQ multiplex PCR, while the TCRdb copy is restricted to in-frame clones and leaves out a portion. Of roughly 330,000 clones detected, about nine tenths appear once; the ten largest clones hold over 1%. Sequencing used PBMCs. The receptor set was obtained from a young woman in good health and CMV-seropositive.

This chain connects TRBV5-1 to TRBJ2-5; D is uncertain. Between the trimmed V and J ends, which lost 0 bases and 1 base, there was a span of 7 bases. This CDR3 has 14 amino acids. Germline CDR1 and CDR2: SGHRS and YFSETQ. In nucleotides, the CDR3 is TGCGCCAGCAGCTTGGTTCGGCCCCAAGAGACCCAGTACTTC. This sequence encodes CASSLVRPQETQYF.

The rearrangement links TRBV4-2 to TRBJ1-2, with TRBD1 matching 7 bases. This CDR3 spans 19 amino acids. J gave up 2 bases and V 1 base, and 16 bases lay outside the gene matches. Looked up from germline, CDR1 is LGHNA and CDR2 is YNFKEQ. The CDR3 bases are TGTGCCAGCAGCCAAGCTCCCGGGGTTATAGCGGGACAGAACTATGGCTACACCTTC. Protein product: CASSQAPGVIAGQNYGYTF.

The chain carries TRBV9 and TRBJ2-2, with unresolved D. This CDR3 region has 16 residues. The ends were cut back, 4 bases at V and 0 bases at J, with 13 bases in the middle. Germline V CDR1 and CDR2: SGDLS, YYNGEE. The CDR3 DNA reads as TGTGCCAGCAGCACCGCACCACAAGCGAACACCGGGGAGCTGTTTTTT. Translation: CASSTAPQANTGELFF.

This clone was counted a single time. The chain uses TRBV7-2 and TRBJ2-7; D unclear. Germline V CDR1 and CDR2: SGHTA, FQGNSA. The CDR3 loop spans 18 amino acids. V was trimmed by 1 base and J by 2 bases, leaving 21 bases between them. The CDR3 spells CASSLDRSTRQKAYEQYF. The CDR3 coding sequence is TGTGCCAGCAGCTTAGATCGGTCGACCAGGCAGAAGGCCTACGAGCAGTACTTC.

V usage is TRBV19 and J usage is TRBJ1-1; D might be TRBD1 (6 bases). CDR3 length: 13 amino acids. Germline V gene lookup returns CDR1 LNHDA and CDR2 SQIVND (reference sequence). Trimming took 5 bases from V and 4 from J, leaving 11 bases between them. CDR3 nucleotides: TGTGCCAGTAGTGCCACAGGGAGCACTGAAGCTTTCTTT. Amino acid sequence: CASSATGSTEAFF.

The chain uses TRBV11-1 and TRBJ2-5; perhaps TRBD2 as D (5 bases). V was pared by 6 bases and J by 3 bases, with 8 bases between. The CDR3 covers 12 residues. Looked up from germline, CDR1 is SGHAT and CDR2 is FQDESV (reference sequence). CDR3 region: CASSPGEETQYF. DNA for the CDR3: TGTGCCAGCAGTCCCGGGGAAGAGACCCAGTACTTC.

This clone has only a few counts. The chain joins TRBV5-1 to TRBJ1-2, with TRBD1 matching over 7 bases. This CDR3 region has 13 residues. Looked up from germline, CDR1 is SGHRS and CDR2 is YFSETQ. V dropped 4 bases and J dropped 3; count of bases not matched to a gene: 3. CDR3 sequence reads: CASSIGTDYGYTF. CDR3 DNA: TGCGCCAGCAGCATAGGGACAGACTATGGCTACACCTTC. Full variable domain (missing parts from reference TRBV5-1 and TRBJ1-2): KAGVTQTPRYLIKTRGQQVTLSCSPISGHRSVSWYQQTPGQGLQFLFEYFSETQRNKGNFPGRFSGRQFSNSRSEMNVSTLELGDSALYLCASSIGTDYGYTFGSGTRLTVV.

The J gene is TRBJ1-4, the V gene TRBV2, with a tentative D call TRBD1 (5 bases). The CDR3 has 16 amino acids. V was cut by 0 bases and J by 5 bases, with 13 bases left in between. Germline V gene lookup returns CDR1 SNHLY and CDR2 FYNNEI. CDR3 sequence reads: CASSEALGKGNEKLFF. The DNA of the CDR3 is TGTGCCAGCAGTGAAGCGCTTGGGAAGGGGAATGAAAAACTGTTTTTT.

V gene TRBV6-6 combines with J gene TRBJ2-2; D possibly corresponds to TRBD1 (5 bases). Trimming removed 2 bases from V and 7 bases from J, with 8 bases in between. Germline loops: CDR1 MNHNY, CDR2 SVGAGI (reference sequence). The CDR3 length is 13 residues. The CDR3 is CASSYRGDGELFF. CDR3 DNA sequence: TGTGCCAGCAGTTACAGGGGTGACGGGGAGCTGTTTTTT.

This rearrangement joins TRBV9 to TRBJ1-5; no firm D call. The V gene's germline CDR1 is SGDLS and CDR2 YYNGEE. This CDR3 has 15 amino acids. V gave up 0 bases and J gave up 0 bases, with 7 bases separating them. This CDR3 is CASSVAGYSNQPQHF. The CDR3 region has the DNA TGTGCCAGCAGCGTAGCGGGGTATAGCAATCAGCCCCAGCATTTT.

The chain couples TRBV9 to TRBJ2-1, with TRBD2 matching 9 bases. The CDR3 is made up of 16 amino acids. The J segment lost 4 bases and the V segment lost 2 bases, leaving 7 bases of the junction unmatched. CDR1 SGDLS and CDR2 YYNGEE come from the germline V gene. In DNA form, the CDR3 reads TGTGCCAGCAGCGTTGACGGGACTAGCCTTTACAATGAGCAGTTCTTC. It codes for CASSVDGTSLYNEQFF.

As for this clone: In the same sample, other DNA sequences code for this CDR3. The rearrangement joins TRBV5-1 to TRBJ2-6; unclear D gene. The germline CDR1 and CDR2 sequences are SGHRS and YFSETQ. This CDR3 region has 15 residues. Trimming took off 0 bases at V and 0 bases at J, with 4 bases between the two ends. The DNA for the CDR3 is TGCGCCAGCAGCTTGGGTAGCTCTGGGGCCAACGTCCTGACTTTC. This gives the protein CASSLGSSGANVLTF.

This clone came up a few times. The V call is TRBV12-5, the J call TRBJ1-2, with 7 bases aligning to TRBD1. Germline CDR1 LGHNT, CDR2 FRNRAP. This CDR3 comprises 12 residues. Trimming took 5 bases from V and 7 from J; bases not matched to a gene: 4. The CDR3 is CASGPGQAGYTF. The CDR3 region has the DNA TGTGCTAGTGGTCCAGGACAGGCTGGCTACACCTTC.

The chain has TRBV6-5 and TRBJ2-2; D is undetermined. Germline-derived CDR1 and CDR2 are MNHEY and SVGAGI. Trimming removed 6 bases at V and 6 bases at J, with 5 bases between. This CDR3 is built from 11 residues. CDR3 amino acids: CASRVAGELFF. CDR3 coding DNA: TGTGCCAGCAGGGTTGCCGGGGAGCTGTTTTTT.

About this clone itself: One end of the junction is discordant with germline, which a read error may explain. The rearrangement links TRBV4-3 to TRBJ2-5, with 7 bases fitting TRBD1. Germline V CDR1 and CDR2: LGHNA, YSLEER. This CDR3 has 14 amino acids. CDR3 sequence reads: CASSKDREVGTQYF. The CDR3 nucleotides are TGCGCCAGCAGCAAAGACAGGGAAGTAGGGACCCAGTACTTC.

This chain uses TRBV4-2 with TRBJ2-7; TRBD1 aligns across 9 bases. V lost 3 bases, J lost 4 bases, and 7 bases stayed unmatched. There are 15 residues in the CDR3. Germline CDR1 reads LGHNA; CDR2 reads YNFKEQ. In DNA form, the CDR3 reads TGTGCCAGCAGCCAGGGACAGGGAATGGTATACGAGCAGTACTTC. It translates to CASSQGQGMVYEQYF.

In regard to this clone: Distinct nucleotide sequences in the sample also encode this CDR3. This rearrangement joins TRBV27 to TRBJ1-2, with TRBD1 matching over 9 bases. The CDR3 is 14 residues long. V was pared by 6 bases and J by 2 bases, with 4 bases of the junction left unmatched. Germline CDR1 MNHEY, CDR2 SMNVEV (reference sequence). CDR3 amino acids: CASSLGQGNYGYTF. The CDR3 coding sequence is TGTGCCAGCAGCCTAGGACAGGGGAACTATGGCTACACCTTC.

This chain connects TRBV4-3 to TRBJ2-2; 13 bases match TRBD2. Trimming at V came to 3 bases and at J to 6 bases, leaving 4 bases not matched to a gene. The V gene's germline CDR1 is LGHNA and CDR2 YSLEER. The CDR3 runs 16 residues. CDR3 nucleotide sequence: TGCGCCAGCAGCCACACTAGCGGGAGGGTGGCCGGGGAGCTGTTTTTT. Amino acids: CASSHTSGRVAGELFF.

CDR3 amino acids: CASKPAGSYEQYF. The CDR3 DNA reads TGTGCCAGCAAACCAGCAGGATCCTACGAGCAGTACTTC. The chain uses TRBV2 and TRBJ2-7; D gene ambiguous. Trimming stripped 7 bases from V and 1 base from J, with 11 bases between. The CDR3 consists of 13 residues. Germline-derived CDR1 and CDR2 are SNHLY and FYNNEI.

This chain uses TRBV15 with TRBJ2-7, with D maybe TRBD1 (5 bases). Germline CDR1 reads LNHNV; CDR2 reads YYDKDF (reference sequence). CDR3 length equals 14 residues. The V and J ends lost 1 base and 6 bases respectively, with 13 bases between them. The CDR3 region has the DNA TGTGCCACCAGCAGAGCTGACAGCGCGACCGAGCAGTACTTC. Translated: CATSRADSATEQYF.